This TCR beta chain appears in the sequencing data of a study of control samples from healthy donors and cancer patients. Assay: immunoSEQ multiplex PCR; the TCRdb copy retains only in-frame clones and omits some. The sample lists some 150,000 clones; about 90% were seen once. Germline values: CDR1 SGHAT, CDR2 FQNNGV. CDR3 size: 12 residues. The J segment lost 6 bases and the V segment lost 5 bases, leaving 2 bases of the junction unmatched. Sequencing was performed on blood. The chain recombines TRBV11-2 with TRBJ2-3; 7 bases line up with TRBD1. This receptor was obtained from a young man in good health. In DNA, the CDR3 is TGTGCCAGCAGCGGACAGGCGGATACGCAGTATTTT. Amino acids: CASSGQADTQYF.